The rows below give T cell receptor beta chains drawn from one sample of a study of blood T cell repertoires in COVID-19. The method was immunoSEQ multiplex PCR; TCRdb's version includes in-frame clones alone and lacks a portion of them. The profile shows roughly 29,000 clones, about 85% of them singletons. Sequenced input: peripheral blood. The receptors come from a woman aged 55-75 years with acute or convalescent COVID-19. CDR3s include the opening cysteine and the closing phenylalanine or tryptophan. A D gene is named only where the DNA matches it firmly. Not every row has a clone size; where given, it reads once, few, many or a size class.

d_call: TRBD2
clone_size: -
j_call: TRBJ2-5
v_call: TRBV7-9
cdr3_aa: CASSPRTSVAGETQYF
cdr3_nt: TGTGCCAGCAGCCCGCGGACTAGCGTCGCGGGAGAGACCCAGTACTTC

d_call: TRBD1
clone_size: -
j_call: TRBJ2-5
v_call: TRBV27
cdr3_aa: CASSLGYSRGYQETQYF
cdr3_nt: TGTGCCAGCAGTTTAGGGTATAGCAGGGGGTACCAAGAGACCCAGTACTTC

d_call: TRBD1
clone_size: -
j_call: TRBJ1-5
v_call: TRBV5-6
cdr3_aa: CASSLVGDRGQPQHF
cdr3_nt: TGTGCCAGCAGCTTGGTGGGGGACAGAGGTCAGCCCCAGCATTTT

d_call: -
clone_size: -
j_call: TRBJ2-3
v_call: TRBV5-4
cdr3_aa: CASSVRGSDTQYF
cdr3_nt: TGTGCCAGCAGCGTAAGGGGGTCAGATACGCAGTATTTT

d_call: TRBD1
clone_size: -
j_call: TRBJ1-2
v_call: TRBV13
cdr3_aa: CASSPRLGQNYGYTF
cdr3_nt: TGTGCCAGCAGCCCCAGGTTGGGACAGAACTATGGCTACACCTTC

d_call: TRBD1
clone_size: -
j_call: TRBJ1-1
v_call: TRBV28
cdr3_aa: CASSSTGNMNTEAFF
cdr3_nt: TGTGCCAGCAGTTCGACAGGGAATATGAACACTGAAGCTTTCTTT

d_call: TRBD1
clone_size: -
j_call: TRBJ1-1
v_call: TRBV5-1
cdr3_aa: CASSSGQGETEAFF
cdr3_nt: TGCGCCAGCAGCTCAGGACAGGGAGAAACTGAAGCTTTCTTT

d_call: TRBD1
clone_size: few
j_call: TRBJ1-2
v_call: TRBV4-1
cdr3_aa: CASSQGTDRVGGYTF
cdr3_nt: TGCGCCAGCAGCCAAGGGACTGACAGGGTGGGCGGCTACACCTTC

d_call: -
clone_size: -
j_call: TRBJ2-1
v_call: TRBV27
cdr3_aa: CASTRTDSPYNEQFF
cdr3_nt: TGTGCCAGCACCCGGACAGATTCACCCTACAATGAGCAGTTCTTC

d_call: -
clone_size: -
j_call: TRBJ1-1
v_call: TRBV4-1
cdr3_aa: CASSQAMNTEAFF
cdr3_nt: TGCGCCAGCAGCCAAGCCATGAACACTGAAGCTTTCTTT

d_call: TRBD2
clone_size: -
j_call: TRBJ2-3
v_call: TRBV5-4
cdr3_aa: CASSWWAGTSGTDTQYF
cdr3_nt: TGTGCCAGCAGCTGGTGGGCGGGGACTAGCGGGACAGATACGCAGTATTTT

d_call: -
clone_size: -
j_call: TRBJ1-2
v_call: TRBV24-1
cdr3_aa: CATSDPHSYGYTF
cdr3_nt: TGTGCCACCAGTGACCCTCACAGCTATGGCTACACCTTC

d_call: -
clone_size: -
j_call: TRBJ1-4
v_call: TRBV5-4
cdr3_aa: CASSSVIGNEKLFF
cdr3_nt: TGTGCCAGCAGCTCGGTAATCGGTAATGAAAAACTGTTTTTT

d_call: -
clone_size: few
j_call: TRBJ1-3
v_call: TRBV6-1
cdr3_aa: CASSDPRRSGNTIYF
cdr3_nt: TGTGCCAGCAGTGATCCCAGGCGCTCTGGAAACACCATATATTTT

d_call: -
clone_size: -
j_call: TRBJ1-1
v_call: TRBV28
cdr3_aa: CASSSAAADTEAFF
cdr3_nt: TGTGCCAGCAGTTCCGCGGCGGCCGACACTGAAGCTTTCTTT

d_call: -
clone_size: -
j_call: TRBJ1-2
v_call: TRBV9
cdr3_aa: CASSSPGGRTAGYTF
cdr3_nt: TGTGCCAGCAGCTCACCCGGGGGACGAACGGCTGGCTACACCTTC

d_call: -
clone_size: once
j_call: TRBJ2-3
v_call: TRBV5-1
cdr3_aa: CASSPPRGGGVDTQYF
cdr3_nt: TGCGCCAGCAGCCCCCCTCGAGGGGGAGGGGTAGATACGCAGTATTTT

d_call: TRBD1
clone_size: -
j_call: TRBJ1-3
v_call: TRBV5-1
cdr3_aa: CASSFQGASGNTIYF
cdr3_nt: TGCGCCAGCAGCTTCCAGGGGGCGTCTGGAAACACCATATATTTT

d_call: -
clone_size: -
j_call: TRBJ1-1
v_call: TRBV12-3/TRBV12-4
cdr3_aa: CASSEQGYTEAFF
cdr3_nt: TGTGCCAGCAGCGAACAGGGCTACACTGAAGCTTTCTTT

d_call: TRBD1
clone_size: once
j_call: TRBJ1-2
v_call: TRBV2
cdr3_aa: CASSWDRDYGYTF
cdr3_nt: TGTGCCAGCAGTTGGGACAGGGACTATGGCTACACCTTC

d_call: TRBD2
clone_size: -
j_call: TRBJ2-1
v_call: TRBV24-1
cdr3_aa: CATSDPGGANNEQFF
cdr3_nt: TGTGCCACCAGTGATCCGGGGGGGGCGAACAATGAGCAGTTCTTC

d_call: TRBD2
clone_size: -
j_call: TRBJ2-1
v_call: TRBV5-6
cdr3_aa: CASSFSGGWNEQFF
cdr3_nt: TGTGCCAGCAGCTTTAGCGGGGGGTGGAATGAGCAGTTCTTC

d_call: -
clone_size: -
j_call: TRBJ1-1
v_call: TRBV5-4
cdr3_aa: CASSWAGGAGTEAFF
cdr3_nt: TGTGCCAGCAGCTGGGCGGGGGGCGCGGGCACTGAAGCTTTCTTT

d_call: -
clone_size: -
j_call: TRBJ1-1
v_call: TRBV10-2
cdr3_aa: CASSWTGTGTEAFF
cdr3_nt: TGCGCCAGCAGTTGGACGGGAACGGGAACTGAAGCTTTCTTT

d_call: TRBD2
clone_size: -
j_call: TRBJ2-3
v_call: TRBV9
cdr3_aa: CASSALSGGPSDTQYF
cdr3_nt: TGTGCCAGCAGCGCCCTTAGCGGGGGGCCCTCCGATACGCAGTATTTT

d_call: TRBD1
clone_size: -
j_call: TRBJ1-1
v_call: TRBV3-1/TRBV3-2
cdr3_aa: CASSHGTENTEAFF
cdr3_nt: TGTGCCAGCAGCCACGGGACAGAGAACACTGAAGCTTTCTTT

d_call: -
clone_size: -
j_call: TRBJ2-2
v_call: TRBV20-1
cdr3_aa: CSASRSRENTGELFF
cdr3_nt: TGCAGTGCTAGTCGTTCCCGGGAGAACACCGGGGAGCTGTTTTTT

d_call: -
clone_size: -
j_call: TRBJ1-3
v_call: TRBV5-1
cdr3_aa: CASSLGALNSGNTIYF
cdr3_nt: TGCGCCAGCAGCCTGGGAGCATTGAACTCTGGAAACACCATATATTTT

d_call: TRBD2
clone_size: -
j_call: TRBJ2-1
v_call: TRBV28
cdr3_aa: CASSTTSGGRDEQFF
cdr3_nt: TGTGCCAGCAGTACCACTAGCGGGGGTAGGGATGAGCAGTTCTTC

d_call: TRBD2
clone_size: -
j_call: TRBJ2-3
v_call: TRBV3-1/TRBV3-2
cdr3_aa: CASTSRRAGVSTDTQYF
cdr3_nt: TGTGCCAGCACCTCTAGGCGAGCGGGGGTATCCACAGATACGCAGTATTTT

d_call: -
clone_size: -
j_call: TRBJ2-3
v_call: TRBV14
cdr3_aa: CASSQYGGLGDTQYF
cdr3_nt: TGTGCCAGCAGCCAATACGGGGGGCTTGGAGATACGCAGTATTTT

d_call: -
clone_size: -
j_call: TRBJ2-7
v_call: TRBV5-1
cdr3_aa: CASSLGRSGGGPISSYEQYF
cdr3_nt: TGCGCCAGCAGCTTGGGTAGATCGGGCGGGGGCCCGATTAGCTCCTACGAGCAGTACTTC

d_call: -
clone_size: -
j_call: TRBJ2-1
v_call: TRBV5-1
cdr3_aa: CASREWHWIF
cdr3_nt: TGCGCCAGCCGGGAGTGGCACTGGATCTTC

d_call: TRBD1
clone_size: -
j_call: TRBJ1-5
v_call: TRBV19
cdr3_aa: CASSIDPRGLGQPQHF
cdr3_nt: TGTGCCAGTAGTATAGACCCCAGGGGGCTAGGGCAGCCCCAGCATTTT

d_call: -
clone_size: -
j_call: TRBJ2-1
v_call: TRBV19
cdr3_aa: CASSSGVYNEQFF
cdr3_nt: TGTGCCAGTAGTTCCGGGGTCTACAATGAGCAGTTCTTC

d_call: -
clone_size: -
j_call: TRBJ2-5
v_call: TRBV24-1
cdr3_aa: CATSDPRTRQETQYF
cdr3_nt: TGTGCCACCAGTGACCCACGGACAAGACAAGAGACCCAGTACTTC

d_call: -
clone_size: -
j_call: TRBJ1-5
v_call: TRBV9
cdr3_aa: CASSVSLEQQPQHF
cdr3_nt: TGTGCCAGCAGCGTCTCCCTCGAGCAACAGCCCCAGCATTTT

d_call: -
clone_size: -
j_call: TRBJ1-5
v_call: TRBV5-8
cdr3_aa: CASRAGYNQPQHF
cdr3_nt: TGTGCCAGCAGGGCAGGATACAATCAGCCCCAGCATTTT

d_call: TRBD2
clone_size: -
j_call: TRBJ2-7
v_call: TRBV7-9
cdr3_aa: CASGPGTRSEQYF
cdr3_nt: TGTGCCAGTGGCCCAGGGACTAGGTCCGAGCAGTACTTC

d_call: TRBD2
clone_size: -
j_call: TRBJ2-5
v_call: TRBV9
cdr3_aa: CASSVDGSGGAETQYF
cdr3_nt: TGTGCCAGCAGCGTAGACGGTAGCGGGGGGGCAGAGACCCAGTACTTC

d_call: -
clone_size: few
j_call: TRBJ1-6
v_call: TRBV7-8
cdr3_aa: CASSPGRRSYNSPLHF
cdr3_nt: TGTGCCAGCAGCCCAGGCCGTCGCTCCTATAATTCACCCCTCCACTTT

d_call: -
clone_size: -
j_call: TRBJ1-1
v_call: TRBV6-5
cdr3_aa: CASSPGYGNTEAFF
cdr3_nt: TGTGCCAGCAGCCCGGGGTACGGCAACACTGAAGCTTTCTTT

d_call: -
clone_size: few
j_call: TRBJ1-2
v_call: TRBV6-5
cdr3_aa: CASRKPGHHGTGYTF
cdr3_nt: TGTGCCAGCAGAAAACCGGGACACCACGGAACTGGCTACACCTTC

d_call: TRBD2
clone_size: -
j_call: TRBJ2-2
v_call: TRBV7-8
cdr3_aa: CASSARGDTGELFF
cdr3_nt: TGTGCCAGCAGCGCACGGGGGGACACCGGGGAGCTGTTTTTT

d_call: TRBD1
clone_size: -
j_call: TRBJ1-2
v_call: TRBV19
cdr3_aa: CASSYRGPPDYTF
cdr3_nt: TGTGCCAGTAGTTACAGGGGACCTCCTGACTACACCTTC

d_call: -
clone_size: -
j_call: TRBJ1-2
v_call: TRBV28
cdr3_aa: CASSRELNYGYTF
cdr3_nt: TGTGCCAGCAGTCGCGAATTGAACTATGGCTACACCTTC

d_call: -
clone_size: -
j_call: TRBJ1-1
v_call: TRBV4-1
cdr3_aa: CASSEGRGNLESEAFF
cdr3_nt: TGCGCCAGCAGTGAAGGGCGGGGAAACCTCGAGTCTGAAGCTTTCTTT